What follows are 13 T cell receptor beta chains derived from one specimen sequenced in a study of response to subunit inactivated influenza vaccine (dated by TCRdb to 2016 to 2019). Libraries were prepared through RT-PCR. Instrument used: Illumina HiSeq 2500. TCRdb reanalyzed the raw reads on its own, using fastp at Q25 for trimming and MiXCR for clone calling, and kept in-frame beta chains. CDR3 protein duplicates are merged, each entry listing the most common genes and DNA. The sample table shows about 540,000 distinct CDR3 sequences, and roughly 25% are seen once. About 2.8% of the sample comes from the top ten. The sample was also linked to a second study, of T cells expressing NK-cell markers. From the second report: The TCR beta cDNA libraries were made using 5'RACE template switching, a step that added both a universal primer site and unique molecular identifiers.

This specimen consisted of CD4+ T cells sorted from PBMCs, obtained approximately 12 days after vaccination. These receptors were collected from a man between 45 and 60 years old who received an inactivated influenza vaccine. Donor details come from another sample of the same person, matched by shared clones.

The J gene is TRBJ2-5, the V gene TRBV5-5; 8 nucleotides align to TRBD1. CDR3 length equals 17 residues. Germline lookup yields CDR1 SGHKS and CDR2 YYEKEE (reference sequence). Losses at the gene ends were 0 bases for V and 1 base for J; bases not matched to a gene: 8. The CDR3, as DNA: TGTGCCAGCAGCTTGGGGATCAACCAGGGGGCCCAAGAGACCCAGTACTTC. Its translation is CASSLGINQGAQETQYF.

This clonotype was observed a few times. J is TRBJ2-3 and V is TRBV11-2, with 12 bases fitting TRBD2. Per the germline V gene, CDR1 is SGHAT and CDR2 is FQNNGV. CDR3 length equals 19 residues. After removal of 0 bases from V and 3 bases from J, the junction contained 10 bases not matched to a gene. CDR3 sequence: CASSLDRLAGGPRTDTQYF. As DNA, the CDR3 is TGTGCCAGCAGCTTAGATCGGCTAGCGGGGGGGCCAAGAACAGATACGCAGTATTTT.

The chain uses TRBV5-1 and TRBJ1-4; TRBD1 aligns across 9 bases. The ends lost 5 bases at V and 5 bases at J; junction bases unmatched: 1. Germline-derived CDR1 and CDR2 are SGHRS and YFSETQ. The CDR3 is 13 residues long. In nucleotides, the CDR3 is TGCGCCAGCAGACAGGGGGCGAATGAAAAACTGTTTTTT. Protein sequence: CASRQGANEKLFF.

The chain uses TRBV20-1 and TRBJ2-7, with 7 positions matching TRBD1. CDR1 DFQATT and CDR2 SNEGSKA come from the germline V gene (reference sequence). CDR3 length equals 14 residues. Trimming removed 6 bases from V and 1 base from J; junction bases left unmatched: 9. The CDR3, as DNA: TGCAGTGCCTTTCGACAGGGTTATTCCTACGAGCAGTACTTC. As protein: CSAFRQGYSYEQYF.

This chain links TRBV24-1 with TRBJ2-5, with 11 nucleotides matching TRBD1. Germline values: CDR1 KGHDR, CDR2 SFDVKD. J was trimmed by 4 bases and V by 3 bases; bases with no gene match: 6. This CDR3 region has 16 residues. In DNA, the CDR3 is TGTGCCACCAGTGATCGGACAGGGGGCGTCTCAGAGACCCAGTACTTC. Its protein product is CATSDRTGGVSETQYF.

The chain is built from TRBV6-2 or TRBV6-3 and TRBJ1-2; D is ambiguous. Trimming removed 0 bases from V and 3 bases from J, with 8 bases in between. The germline gives CDR1 MNHEY, CDR2 SVGEGT. CDR3 size: 14 residues. The CDR3 DNA sequence: TGTGCCAGCAGTTACTCGAACAGATACTATGGCTACACCTTC. This sequence encodes CASSYSNRYYGYTF.

This clonotype has only a few counts. The chain couples TRBV11-3 to TRBJ2-1; D may be TRBD2 (6 bases). This CDR3 is 15 amino acids long. Per the germline V gene, CDR1 is SGHNT and CDR2 is YENEEA. The V gene lost 1 base and the J gene lost 4 bases, with 11 bases spanning the gap. The CDR3 loop reads CASSLVGAGYNEQFF. The CDR3 DNA is TGTGCCAGCAGCTTAGTCGGCGCGGGGTACAATGAGCAGTTCTTC.

This chain connects TRBV12-3 or TRBV12-4 to TRBJ1-3, with D possibly matching TRBD1 (5 bases). V was trimmed by 5 bases and J by 0 bases, leaving 11 bases between them. The CDR3 is 15 amino acids. CDR3 nucleotide sequence: TGTGCCAGCAGTCCCCCGGGGCTCTCTGGAAACACCATATATTTT. Protein sequence: CASSPPGLSGNTIYF.

This clonotype has more than one count but fewer than ten. The V and J genes are TRBV3-1 and TRBJ2-5; D perhaps matches TRBD1 (6 bases). Trimming removed 2 bases at V and 3 bases at J, with 16 bases between. The CDR3 is 16 amino acids. CDR1 is LGHDT, CDR2 YNNKEL, per germline (reference sequence). The CDR3: CASSQSGAGAEETQYF. CDR3 DNA sequence: TGTGCCAGCAGCCAAAGCGGAGCAGGGGCGGAAGAGACCCAGTACTTC.

This chain's CDR3 is CASSGGGAYNEQFF. CDR3 sequence (DNA): TGCGCCAGCAGCGGCGGGGGGGCCTACAATGAGCAGTTCTTC. The rearrangement links TRBV4-1 to TRBJ2-1; 9 nucleotides align to TRBD2. Germline loops: CDR1 MGHRA, CDR2 YSYEKL. This CDR3 contains 14 residues. J was trimmed by 2 bases and V by 5 bases; bases with no gene match: 1.

The chain recombines TRBV28 with TRBJ2-7; 13 bases agree with TRBD2. The CDR3 has 16 residues. J was trimmed by 4 bases and V by 6 bases; bases with no gene match: 9. CDR1 MDHEN and CDR2 SYDVKM come from the germline V gene. The CDR3 DNA reads TGTGCCAGCAGGAGACAGGGGACTAGCGGGATGTACGAGCAGTACTTC. Residues: CASRRQGTSGMYEQYF.

This clonotype was seen more than once but under ten times. The chain links TRBV14 to TRBJ2-7; D is unresolved. This CDR3 has 17 amino acids. Trimming stripped 4 bases from V and 6 bases from J, with 25 bases between. The germline CDR1 and CDR2 sequences are SGHDN and FVKESK. DNA of the CDR3: TGTGCCAGCAGCCCTGTCCTCGGTCCCGATTATGGCCCCGAGCAGTACTTC. The encoded protein is CASSPVLGPDYGPEQYF.

Concerning this clonotype: At one end, the junction sequence differs from germline, possibly due to a read error. CDR3 nucleotide sequence: TGCGCCAGCAGCGGCCAGAGCTCCTACAATGAGCAGTTCTTC. As protein: CASSGQSSYNEQFF. This chain connects TRBV12-3 or TRBV12-4 to TRBJ2-1; maybe TRBD2 (5 bases). This CDR3 has 14 residues.